Presented here are 32 T cell receptor beta chains from one specimen sequenced in a study of CD8+ T cells in alopecia areata. Treatment here: oral pan-JAK inhibitor, 5-10 mg twice daily. The authors extracted RNA and reverse transcribed it into cDNA as the sequencing template. Sequenced by immunoSEQ multiplex PCR; TCRdb stores in-frame clones only, minus some. The sample carries over 150,000 clones, roughly 50% recorded once. Source: CD8+ T cells sorted from blood, taken at week 24, from a patient treated with tofacitinib. The receptors derive from a human donor with alopecia areata.

The V call is TRBV2, the J call TRBJ1-1; TRBD1 matches 9 bases. Germline CDR1 and CDR2: SNHLY and FYNNEI. With V trimmed by 6 bases and J by 5 bases, 13 bases remained unmatched. The CDR3 consists of 16 residues. CDR3 in DNA: TGTGCCAGCAGACGATATAAACAGGGGGCAAGGACTGAAGCTTTCTTT. Translation gives CASRRYKQGARTEAFF.

The chain employs TRBV30 and TRBJ1-1; D is possibly TRBD1 (5 bases). The V gene's germline CDR1 is GTSNPN and CDR2 SVGIG (reference sequence). The CDR3 totals 13 residues. V was shortened by 3 bases and J by 2 bases, with 10 bases between the two germline ends. CDR3 amino acids: CAWRTAGNTEAFF. As DNA, the CDR3 is TGTGCCTGGAGGACAGCCGGAAACACTGAAGCTTTCTTT.

A single count supports this clone. The rearrangement joins TRBV30 to TRBJ2-2; D gene uncertain. V lost 0 bases, J lost 3 bases, and 5 bases lay in between. The germline V gene has CDR1 GTSNPN and CDR2 SVGIG (reference sequence). CDR3 size: 13 residues. The CDR3 region is CAWSVGYTGELFF. The CDR3 region has the DNA TGTGCCTGGAGTGTCGGCTACACCGGGGAGCTGTTTTTT.

This clone has a handful of counts. This chain uses TRBV15 with TRBJ2-2, with 8 bases lining up with TRBD1. Germline values: CDR1 LNHNV, CDR2 YYDKDF (reference sequence). This CDR3 region has 16 residues. V dropped 0 bases and J dropped 1; count of bases not matched to a gene: 1. CDR3 sequence: CATSRDGQGNTGELFF. The CDR3 nucleotides read TGTGCCACCAGCAGAGATGGACAGGGGAACACCGGGGAGCTGTTTTTT.

This clone turned up a few times. The chain uses TRBV19 and TRBJ2-2, with D unresolved. The germline gives CDR1 LNHDA, CDR2 SQIVND (reference sequence). The V and J ends lost 7 bases and 6 bases respectively, with 12 bases between them. The CDR3 runs to 13 residues. This chain's CDR3 is CASKGPLAGELFF. CDR3 in DNA: TGTGCCAGTAAGGGCCCCTTAGCCGGGGAGCTGTTTTTT.

This clone was found a few times. This chain links TRBV14 with TRBJ2-1, with 9 bases matching TRBD1. This CDR3 has 14 amino acids. The germline gives CDR1 SGHDN, CDR2 FVKESK. J lost 9 bases, V lost 4 bases, and 7 bases had no gene match. CDR3 coding DNA: TGTGCCAGCAGCCCCACGACAGGGGGTATTGAGCAGTTCTTC. This gives the protein CASSPTTGGIEQFF.

The chain is built from TRBV7-9 and TRBJ2-7, with D perhaps matching TRBD1 (7 bases). The CDR3 totals 14 residues. Germline V gives CDR1 SEHNR, CDR2 FQNEAQ (reference sequence). V gave up 5 bases and J gave up 0 bases, with 11 bases separating them. The CDR3 DNA follows: TGTGCCAGCAGCCCAGGGGGGCCCTCCTACGAGCAGTACTTC. Its protein product is CASSPGGPSYEQYF. Filled out from reference TRBV7-9 and TRBJ2-7, the complete variable domain reads DTGVSQNPRHKITKRGQNVTFRCDPISEHNRLYWYRQTLGQGPEFLTYFQNEAQLEKSRLLSDRFSAERPKGSFSTLEIQRTEQGDSAMYLCASSPGGPSYEQYFGPGTRLTVT.

This clone was seen a few times. The sample holds other DNA sequences that translate to the same CDR3. V gene TRBV29-1 combines with J gene TRBJ2-3; no clear D gene. Germline CDR1 SQVTM, CDR2 ANQGSEA. The CDR3 has 14 residues. Trimming took off 4 bases at V and 0 bases at J, with 11 bases between the two ends. The CDR3 loop is CSVVTYLSTDTQYF. The CDR3 DNA reads as TGCAGCGTTGTTACGTACCTGAGCACAGATACGCAGTATTTT.

The chain has TRBV27 and TRBJ1-5, with 7 positions matching TRBD1. Trimming removed 8 bases from V and 4 bases from J; junction bases left unmatched: 8. The CDR3 totals 14 residues. Germline V gene sequence: CDR1 MNHEY, CDR2 SMNVEV (reference sequence). The CDR3: CASGLGQINQPQHF. In DNA form, the CDR3 reads TGTGCCAGCGGATTGGGACAGATTAATCAGCCCCAGCATTTT.

This chain uses TRBV27 with TRBJ1-1, with D unresolved. Per germline, CDR1 MNHEY and CDR2 SMNVEV (reference sequence). V lost 0 bases and J lost 4, with 12 bases in between. The CDR3 extends over 15 amino acids. In nucleotides, the CDR3 is TGTGCCAGCAGTTTATCATCCGGGTTCAGCACTGAAGCTTTCTTT. Protein product: CASSLSSGFSTEAFF.

This chain uses TRBV7-2 with TRBJ2-1; D may match TRBD1 or TRBD2 (5 bases each). Germline CDR1 and CDR2: SGHTA and FQGNSA. The CDR3 covers 14 residues. V gave up 1 base and J gave up 5 bases, with 9 bases separating them. The CDR3 nucleotides are TGTGCCAGCAGCTTAGTAATGGGGGACAATGAGCAGTTCTTC. Translating it yields CASSLVMGDNEQFF.

A few counts support this clone. The V gene is TRBV6-1, the J gene TRBJ1-6, with D unclear. This CDR3 region has 15 residues. Germline V gene sequence: CDR1 MNHNS, CDR2 SASEGT. Trimming stripped 0 bases from V and 10 bases from J, with 13 bases between. CDR3 loop: CASSEAPTPESPLHF. CDR3 sequence (DNA): TGTGCCAGCAGTGAAGCTCCAACCCCAGAGTCACCCCTCCACTTT.

The chain carries TRBV7-9 and TRBJ1-1; TRBD1 matches 8 bases. This CDR3 has 12 residues. Germline lookup yields CDR1 SEHNR and CDR2 FQNEAQ (reference sequence). J lost 9 bases, V lost 6 bases, and 6 bases had no gene match. CDR3 loop: CASSGQGFQAFF. In DNA, the CDR3 is TGTGCCAGCAGTGGACAGGGCTTTCAAGCTTTCTTT.

This clone was counted a few times. The rearrangement joins TRBV4-3 to TRBJ1-6, with D unresolved. This CDR3 is 13 amino acids long. Looked up from germline, CDR1 is LGHNA and CDR2 is YSLEER. Trimming removed 0 bases from V and 11 bases from J, with 8 bases in between. DNA for the CDR3: TGCGCCAGCAGCCAAGATCCGAGTCCACCCCTCCACTTT. Translated: CASSQDPSPPLHF.

V usage is TRBV29-1 and J usage is TRBJ1-2, with 10 nucleotides matching TRBD1. With V trimmed by 7 bases and J by 8 bases, 7 bases remained unmatched. Germline CDR1 is SQVTM and CDR2 is ANQGSEA. The CDR3 runs 12 residues. CDR3 sequence: CSARQGAGGYTF. For the CDR3, the DNA is TGCAGCGCCAGACAGGGGGCGGGCGGCTACACCTTC.

This clone is a singleton in its sample. This rearrangement joins TRBV9 to TRBJ1-1, with 10 bases fitting TRBD1. The CDR3 runs to 16 residues. In germline, CDR1 is SGDLS, CDR2 YYNGEE. The V and J ends lost 2 bases and 5 bases, in that order; junction bases with no gene match: 9. In DNA form, the CDR3 reads TGTGCCAGCAGCGTCAAGCCCCGGGACAGGGGTACTGAAGCTTTCTTT. This gives the protein CASSVKPRDRGTEAFF.

The chain uses TRBV7-8 and TRBJ2-2, with D perhaps matching TRBD1 (5 bases). Germline V gives CDR1 SGHVS, CDR2 FQNEAQ. With 5 bases removed from V and 6 bases from J, the gap between germline ends came to 10 bases. The CDR3 contains 13 residues. The CDR3 protein is CASSPGRAGELFF. The CDR3 bases are TGTGCCAGCAGCCCAGGGCGTGCCGGGGAGCTGTTTTTT.

This rearrangement joins TRBV29-1 to TRBJ2-7; 11 positions agree with TRBD2. V shed 7 bases, J shed 2 bases, and the junction held 7 bases outside the gene matches. CDR3 length equals 14 residues. The V gene's germline CDR1 is SQVTM and CDR2 ANQGSEA. CDR3 sequence: CSAQTSGDAYEQYF. The CDR3, as DNA: TGCAGCGCTCAGACTAGCGGGGACGCCTACGAGCAGTACTTC.

Written as DNA, the CDR3 is TGCGCCAGCAGGACAGGGGGCAATGAGCAGTTCTTC. Translating it yields CASRTGGNEQFF. The genes are TRBV10-2 and TRBJ2-1; TRBD1 matches 9 bases. The CDR3 consists of 12 residues. With V trimmed by 6 bases and J by 6 bases, 0 bases remained unmatched. The germline gives CDR1 WSHSY, CDR2 SAAADI.

This chain uses TRBV30 with TRBJ2-2; unclear D gene. The germline gives CDR1 GTSNPN, CDR2 SVGIG (reference sequence). The CDR3 totals 14 residues. The V and J ends lost 3 bases and 4 bases respectively, with 12 bases between them. The CDR3, as DNA: TGTGCCTGGAGCGTCGGGTGGGCCACCGGGGAGCTGTTTTTT. This sequence encodes CAWSVGWATGELFF.

This clone was detected only a few times. The rearrangement links TRBV7-6 to TRBJ2-1; TRBD1 might be the D (5 bases). This CDR3 region has 14 residues. CDR1 is SGHVS, CDR2 FNYEAQ, per germline. V lost 4 bases to trimming and J lost 9 bases, with 16 bases between them. CDR3 in DNA: TGTGCCAGCAGCTCCATAGACAGTGGTCGTGAGCAGTTCTTC. Amino acid sequence: CASSSIDSGREQFF. Using reference TRBV7-6 and TRBJ2-1 for the parts outside the CDR3, the full variable domain is GAGVSQSPRYKVTKRGQDVALRCDPISGHVSLYWYRQALGQGPEFLTYFNYEAQQDKSGLPNDRFSAERPEGSISTLTIQRTEQRDSAMYRCASSSIDSGREQFFGPGTRLTVL.

This clone was observed at least ten times. This sequence joins TRBV7-2 and TRBJ2-7; tentatively, D is TRBD2 (5 bases). The V gene lost 3 bases and the J gene lost 5 bases, with 11 bases spanning the gap. The CDR3 runs to 13 residues. Germline CDR1 SGHTA, CDR2 FQGNSA. For the CDR3, the DNA is TGTGCCAGCAGCTTGGTCCCGAGGGACGAGCAGTACTTC. Its protein is CASSLVPRDEQYF.

This clone was seen only a few times. This chain joins TRBV19 and TRBJ1-1, with D maybe TRBD1 (6 bases). The CDR3 covers 13 residues. Germline-derived CDR1 and CDR2 are LNHDA and SQIVND (reference sequence). Between the trimmed V and J ends, which lost 10 bases and 3 bases, there was a span of 15 bases. The CDR3, as DNA: TGTGCCACGCGTACAGGGACCTACACTGAAGCTTTCTTT. It is translated as CATRTGTYTEAFF.

This clone turned up a few times. The CDR3 here is CASSVPTGPGYNEQFF. The CDR3 region has the DNA TGTGCCAGCAGCGTCCCGACAGGCCCCGGATACAATGAGCAGTTCTTC. The J gene is TRBJ2-1, the V gene TRBV9; TRBD1 is a possible D gene (6 bases). V shed 2 bases and J shed 4 bases, with 16 bases lying between them. This CDR3 region has 16 residues. The germline V gene encodes CDR1 SGDLS and CDR2 YYNGEE.

Relative to its sample, this clone is medium-sized. The chain recombines TRBV19 with TRBJ2-7; 7 bases are a match to TRBD1. V was clipped by 0 bases and J by 0 bases; unmatched bases: 8. The germline gives CDR1 LNHDA, CDR2 SQIVND (reference sequence). The CDR3 totals 17 residues. This chain's CDR3 is CASSIEITGTASYEQYF. The DNA of the CDR3 is TGTGCCAGTAGTATAGAAATAACCGGGACAGCCTCCTACGAGCAGTACTTC.

The CDR3 sequence: CASSIRDSSSYEQYF. The CDR3 DNA is TGTGCCAGTAGTATCCGGGACAGCAGTTCTTACGAGCAGTACTTC. The chain is built from TRBV19 and TRBJ2-7; TRBD1 matches at 7 bases. V gave up 3 bases and J gave up 4 bases; unmatched junction bases: 9. Germline V gene lookup returns CDR1 LNHDA and CDR2 SQIVND (reference sequence). This CDR3 region has 15 residues.

This clone was seen only a few times. The V and J genes are TRBV7-8 and TRBJ2-7, with D perhaps matching TRBD1 (5 bases). The CDR3 contains 15 residues. V was trimmed by 1 base and J by 6 bases, leaving 16 bases between them. The germline CDR1 and CDR2 sequences are SGHVS and FQNEAQ. The CDR3 sequence: CASSLVQGSLSEQYF. CDR3 sequence (DNA): TGTGCCAGCAGCTTAGTTCAGGGATCGTTAAGCGAGCAGTACTTC.

The rearrangement joins TRBV9 to TRBJ2-1; D tentatively reads TRBD1 or TRBD2 (7 bases each). The CDR3 totals 15 residues. The germline V and J ends were trimmed by 4 bases and 1 base, with 12 bases remaining between them. Germline V lookup: CDR1 SGDLS, CDR2 YYNGEE. The CDR3 loop reads CASSLQGGSYNEQFF. CDR3 nucleotide sequence: TGTGCCAGCAGCCTCCAGGGGGGGTCCTACAATGAGCAGTTCTTC. The whole variable domain, filled in from reference TRBV9 and TRBJ2-1, reads DSGVTQTPKHLITATGQRVTLRCSPRSGDLSVYWYQQSLDQGLQFLIQYYNGEERAKGNILERFSAQQFPDLHSELNLSSLELGDSALYFCASSLQGGSYNEQFFGPGTRLTVL.

This chain uses TRBV15 with TRBJ1-2; no firm D call. The CDR3 consists of 10 residues. CDR1 and CDR2 (germline): LNHNV, YYDKDF (reference sequence). Trimming removed 8 bases from V and 8 bases from J, with 9 bases in between. The CDR3 loop is CATGGSGYTF. In DNA, the CDR3 is TGTGCCACCGGAGGAAGCGGCTACACCTTC.

This clone was observed a handful of times. The same CDR3 can be traced to other DNA sequences in this sample. The rearrangement links TRBV27 to TRBJ2-3; D is ambiguous. Between the trimmed V and J ends, which lost 0 bases and 0 bases, there was a span of 1 base. The V gene's germline CDR1 is MNHEY and CDR2 SMNVEV (reference sequence). The CDR3 totals 13 residues. CDR3 amino acids: CASSLSSTDTQYF. The CDR3 nucleotides are TGTGCCAGCAGTTTATCGAGCACAGATACGCAGTATTTT.

The rearrangement uses TRBV25-1 and TRBJ1-1, with 9 bases that match TRBD1. CDR1 and CDR2 (germline): MGHDK, SYGVNS. The CDR3 has 11 amino acids. V was clipped by 10 bases and J by 11 bases; unmatched bases: 8. Here the CDR3 DNA reads TGTGCCACCAAGACAGGGGGGTTGGCTTTCTTT. Amino acids: CATKTGGLAFF.

The V and J genes are TRBV5-1 and TRBJ2-1, with a possible D match to TRBD2 (6 bases). The CDR3 has 14 amino acids. Trimming took 4 bases from V and 8 from J, leaving 16 bases between them. Per the germline V gene, CDR1 is SGHRS and CDR2 is YFSETQ. CDR3 loop: CASSLGGNSDEQFF. CDR3 coding DNA: TGCGCCAGCAGCCTCGGAGGGAACTCAGATGAGCAGTTCTTC.